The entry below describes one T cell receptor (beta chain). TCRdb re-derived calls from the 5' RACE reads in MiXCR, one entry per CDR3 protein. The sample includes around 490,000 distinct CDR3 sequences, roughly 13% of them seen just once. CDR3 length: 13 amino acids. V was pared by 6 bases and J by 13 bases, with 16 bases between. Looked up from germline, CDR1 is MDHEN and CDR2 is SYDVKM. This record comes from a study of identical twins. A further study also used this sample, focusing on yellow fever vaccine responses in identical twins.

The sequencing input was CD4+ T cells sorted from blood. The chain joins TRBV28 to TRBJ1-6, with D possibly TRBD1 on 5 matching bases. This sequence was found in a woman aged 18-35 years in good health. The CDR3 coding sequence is TGTGCCAGCAGATCGGTCCAGGGCCCTCCCCTCCACTTT. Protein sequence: CASRSVQGPPLHF.